This note documents a single T cell receptor beta chain sequence. This specimen comes from a study of cytomegalovirus exposure and HLA in healthy donors. Background on the study: Earlier work reported 95 million to 130 million unique TCR beta sequences from 180 million or so T cells.

Amplification used 60 Vbeta primers and 13 Jbeta primers. Study processing details: A follow-up analysis tallied some 80 million unique TCR beta chains, roughly 11 million shared. Some clones are missing from TCRdb's copy, which holds only in-frame ones; the method was immunoSEQ multiplex PCR. The DNA gave D and trimming, while V, J and clone size come from that table. The data hold around 94,000 clones, with 50% to 70% observed a single time. Donors consisted of healthy bone marrow donors. What was sequenced was PBMCs. This clonotype originated in a human donor in good health.

The CDR3 DNA reads TGCGCCAGCAGTGAAAGAGAGACTAGCGGGAAGCCTTACAATGAGCAGTTCTTC. It specifies CASSERETSGKPYNEQFF. The genes are TRBV10-1 and TRBJ2-1; 11 nucleotides align to TRBD2. This CDR3 contains 18 residues. Trimming at V came to 3 bases and at J to 4 bases, leaving 11 bases not matched to a gene. Germline lookup yields CDR1 WNHNN and CDR2 SYGVQD (reference sequence).